This T cell receptor beta chain was identified in a study of T cell clonality in common variable immunodeficiency. Study-wide results and limits: Authors noted CVID clonality's cause needs subpopulation repertoire sequencing. Compared with controls, CVID subjects had fewer shared TCRbeta clones. Common variable immunodeficiency TCR beta sequences reportedly had fewer deletions and N-nucleotide insertions.

This clone has ten or more counts. No antigen is known for it. The read terminates 3 residues before the CDR3 end, so the remaining end is supplied by the germline J gene. Profiling relied on immunoSEQ multiplex PCR, and the TCRdb table lists in-frame clones only, not all of them. The record shows tens of thousands of clones for this sample, with no singletons present. Germline trimming cut 3 bases from V and 2 bases from J; bases unmatched to any gene: 3. This CDR3 comprises 14 residues. Per germline, CDR1 KGHSH and CDR2 LQKENI. The clonotype was recovered from a person aged 18-69 years in good health. The rearrangement joins TRBV18 to TRBJ2-5, with 7 bases aligning to TRBD1. The material sequenced was peripheral blood mononuclear cells. The sequenced CDR3 bases are TGTGCCAGCTCACCGATGGGACAGCAAGAGACC. Its protein is CASSPMGQQET. The full CDR3 is CASSPMGQQETQYF. Looking up the rest from reference TRBV18 and TRBJ2-5 gives the full variable domain: NAGVMQNPRHLVRRRGQEARLRCSPMKGHSHVYWYRQLPEEGLKFMVYLQKENIIDESGMPKERFSAEFPKEGPSILRIQQVVRGDSAAYFCASSPMGQQETQYFGPGTRLLVL.